This TCR beta chain was observed in a study of shared clonotypes between healthy human individuals. The study's findings and limits: Clonotype sharing levels among donors were expected to vary with sequencing depth. Several donors held about 5% of naive CD4 clonotypes in common.

Clones were read by immunoSEQ multiplex PCR, and TCRdb kept only the in-frame ones, dropping some. The table lists about 1,800,000 clones, roughly 94% of them singletons. CD8 cells regarded as naive lacked CD45RO, were positively chosen for CCR7, and omitted terminally differentiated effector memory CD45RA+ cells. Germline lookup yields CDR1 ENHRY and CDR2 SYGVKD. The CDR3 runs 14 residues. The V end lost 2 bases, the J end lost 1 base, and 8 bases lay between the germline ends. Points on this clone: Its target is unknown.

Sequencing was done on a sample of naive CD8+ T cells sorted from blood. The chain joins TRBV10-3 to TRBJ1-2, with D unresolved. The receptor was isolated from a man in his late teens or twenties in good health. The CDR3 DNA follows: TGTGCCATCAGTGAGACCGGGGATAACTATGGCTACACCTTC. It translates to CAISETGDNYGYTF.